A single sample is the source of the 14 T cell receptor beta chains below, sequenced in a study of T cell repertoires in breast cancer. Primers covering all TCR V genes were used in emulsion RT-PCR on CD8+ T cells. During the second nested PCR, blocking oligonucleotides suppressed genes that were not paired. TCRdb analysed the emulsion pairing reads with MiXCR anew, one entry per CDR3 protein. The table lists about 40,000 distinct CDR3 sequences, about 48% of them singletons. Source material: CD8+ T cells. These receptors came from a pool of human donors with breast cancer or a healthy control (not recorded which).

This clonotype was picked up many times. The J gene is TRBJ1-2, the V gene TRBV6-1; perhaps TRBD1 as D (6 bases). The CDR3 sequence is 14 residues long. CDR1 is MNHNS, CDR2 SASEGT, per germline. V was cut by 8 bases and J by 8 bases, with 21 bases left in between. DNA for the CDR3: TGTGCCAGCGGAATCGAGTACAGGGCTGCAGGCTACACCTTC. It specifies CASGIEYRAAGYTF.

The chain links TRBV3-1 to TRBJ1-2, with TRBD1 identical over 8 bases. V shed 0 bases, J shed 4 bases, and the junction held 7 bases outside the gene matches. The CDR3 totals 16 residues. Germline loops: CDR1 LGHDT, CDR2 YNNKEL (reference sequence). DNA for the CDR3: TGTGCCAGCAGCCAAGATCAAAGGACAGGGAGCTATGGCTACACCTTC. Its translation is CASSQDQRTGSYGYTF.

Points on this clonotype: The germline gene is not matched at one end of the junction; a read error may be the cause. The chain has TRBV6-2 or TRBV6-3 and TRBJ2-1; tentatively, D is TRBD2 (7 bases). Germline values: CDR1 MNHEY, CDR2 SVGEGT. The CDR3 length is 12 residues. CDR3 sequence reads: CASRGGAGEQLF. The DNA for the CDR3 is TGTGCCAGCAGAGGGGGGGCCGGGGAGCAGCTCTTC.

The CDR3 region is CASSQEGLAGRETQYF. The CDR3, as DNA: TGTGCCAGCAGCCAAGAGGGGCTAGCGGGAAGGGAGACCCAGTACTTC. This rearrangement joins TRBV4-2 to TRBJ2-5; 9 bases line up with TRBD2. This CDR3 spans 16 amino acids. Germline CDR1 and CDR2: LGHNA and YNFKEQ. The V segment lost 0 bases and the J segment 5 bases; nucleotides outside the gene matches: 7.

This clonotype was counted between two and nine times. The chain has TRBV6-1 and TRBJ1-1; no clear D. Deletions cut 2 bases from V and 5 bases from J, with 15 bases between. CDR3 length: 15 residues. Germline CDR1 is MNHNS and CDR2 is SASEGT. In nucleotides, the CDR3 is TGTGCCAGCAGTGAACCCGCTTACGGAGGTACTGAAGCTTTCTTT. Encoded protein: CASSEPAYGGTEAFF.

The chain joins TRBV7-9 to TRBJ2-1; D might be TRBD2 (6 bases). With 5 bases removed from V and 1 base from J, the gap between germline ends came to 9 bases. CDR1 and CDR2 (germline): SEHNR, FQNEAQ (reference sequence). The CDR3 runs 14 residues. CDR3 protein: CASSPSESYNEQFF. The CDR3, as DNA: TGTGCCAGCAGCCCTAGCGAATCCTACAATGAGCAGTTCTTC.

CDR3 sequence (DNA): TGTGCCAGCAGAATAGGGTCTACCTACGAGCAGTACTTC. It translates to CASRIGSTYEQYF. The chain employs TRBV27 and TRBJ2-7; D gene ambiguous. This CDR3 comprises 13 residues. The germline CDR1 and CDR2 sequences are MNHEY and SMNVEV (reference sequence). The V gene lost 6 bases and the J gene lost 2 bases, with 11 bases spanning the gap.

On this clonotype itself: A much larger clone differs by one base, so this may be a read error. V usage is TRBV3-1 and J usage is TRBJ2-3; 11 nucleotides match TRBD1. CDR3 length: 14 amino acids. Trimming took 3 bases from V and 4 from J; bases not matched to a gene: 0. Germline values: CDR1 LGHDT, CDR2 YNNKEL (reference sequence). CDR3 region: CASSQGQGADTQYF. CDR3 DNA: TGTGCCAGCAGCCAGGGACAGGGGGCAGATACGCAGTATTTT.

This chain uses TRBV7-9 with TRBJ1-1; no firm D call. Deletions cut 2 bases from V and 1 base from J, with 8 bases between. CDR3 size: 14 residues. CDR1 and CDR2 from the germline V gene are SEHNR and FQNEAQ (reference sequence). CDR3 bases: TGTGCCAGCAGCTTAAACCAGAGGAACACTGAAGCTTTCTTT. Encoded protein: CASSLNQRNTEAFF. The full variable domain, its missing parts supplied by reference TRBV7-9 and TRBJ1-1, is DTGVSQNPRHKITKRGQNVTFRCDPISEHNRLYWYRQTLGQGPEFLTYFQNEAQLEKSRLLSDRFSAERPKGSFSTLEIQRTEQGDSAMYLCASSLNQRNTEAFFGQGTRLTVV.

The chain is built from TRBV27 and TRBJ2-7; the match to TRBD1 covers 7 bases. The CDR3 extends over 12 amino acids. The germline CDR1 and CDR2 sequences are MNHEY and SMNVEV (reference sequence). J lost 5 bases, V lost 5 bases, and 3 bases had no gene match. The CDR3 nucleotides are TGTGCCAGCAGTACGACAGGGAACGAGCAGTACTTC. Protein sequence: CASSTTGNEQYF.

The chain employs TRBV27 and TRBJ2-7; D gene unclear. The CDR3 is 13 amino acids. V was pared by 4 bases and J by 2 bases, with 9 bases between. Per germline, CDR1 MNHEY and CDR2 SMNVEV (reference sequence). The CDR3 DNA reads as TGTGCCAGCAGTTACCCCCCCGCCTACGAGCAGTACTTC. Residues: CASSYPPAYEQYF.

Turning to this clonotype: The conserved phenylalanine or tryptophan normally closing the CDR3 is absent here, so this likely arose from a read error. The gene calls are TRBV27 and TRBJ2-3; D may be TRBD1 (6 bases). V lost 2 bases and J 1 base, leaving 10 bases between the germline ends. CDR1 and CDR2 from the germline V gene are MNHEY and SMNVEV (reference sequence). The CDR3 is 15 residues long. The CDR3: CASSLQGIGTDTQYS. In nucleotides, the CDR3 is TGTGCCAGCAGTTTACAGGGGATCGGCACAGATACGCAGTATTCT.

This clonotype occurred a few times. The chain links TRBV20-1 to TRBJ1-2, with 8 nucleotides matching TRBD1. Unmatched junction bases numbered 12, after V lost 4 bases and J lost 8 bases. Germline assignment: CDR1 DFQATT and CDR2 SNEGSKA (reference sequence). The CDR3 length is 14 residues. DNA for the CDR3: TGCAGTGCTACGAAACCGGGACAGGAGATGGGCTACACCTTC. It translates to CSATKPGQEMGYTF.

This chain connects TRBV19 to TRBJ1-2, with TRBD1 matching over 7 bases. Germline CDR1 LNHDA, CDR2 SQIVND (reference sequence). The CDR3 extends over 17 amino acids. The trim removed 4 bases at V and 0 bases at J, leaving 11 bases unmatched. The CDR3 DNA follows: TGTGCCAGTAGTACATTGCTACCGGGACAGCCTAACTATGGCTACACCTTC. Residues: CASSTLLPGQPNYGYTF.